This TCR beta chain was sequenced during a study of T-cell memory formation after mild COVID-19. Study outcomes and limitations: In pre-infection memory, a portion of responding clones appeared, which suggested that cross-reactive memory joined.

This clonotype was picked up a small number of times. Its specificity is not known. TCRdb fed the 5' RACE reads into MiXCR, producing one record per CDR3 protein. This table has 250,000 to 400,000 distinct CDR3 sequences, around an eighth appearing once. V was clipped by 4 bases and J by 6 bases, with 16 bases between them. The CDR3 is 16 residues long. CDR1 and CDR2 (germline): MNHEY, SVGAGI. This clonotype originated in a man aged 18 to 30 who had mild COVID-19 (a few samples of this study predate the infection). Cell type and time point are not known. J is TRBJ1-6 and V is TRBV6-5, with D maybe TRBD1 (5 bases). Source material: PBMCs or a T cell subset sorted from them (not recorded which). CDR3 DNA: TGTGCCAGCAGTTCGAGGGCAGGGTCCGGTAATTCACCCCTCCACTTT. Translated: CASSSRAGSGNSPLHF.